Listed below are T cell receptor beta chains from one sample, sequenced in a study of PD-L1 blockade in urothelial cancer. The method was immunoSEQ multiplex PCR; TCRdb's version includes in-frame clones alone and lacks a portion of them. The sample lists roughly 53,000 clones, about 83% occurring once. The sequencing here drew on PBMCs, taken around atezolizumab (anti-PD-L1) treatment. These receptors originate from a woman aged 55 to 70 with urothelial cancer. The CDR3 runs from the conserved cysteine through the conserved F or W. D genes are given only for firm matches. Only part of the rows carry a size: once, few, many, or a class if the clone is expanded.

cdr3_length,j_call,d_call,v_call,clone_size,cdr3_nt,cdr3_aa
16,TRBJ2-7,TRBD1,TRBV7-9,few,TGTGCCAGCAGCTCCACGACAGGGATCGGGTCCTACGAGCAGTACTTC,CASSSTTGIGSYEQYF
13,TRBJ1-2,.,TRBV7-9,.,TGTGCCAGCAGCCCGGGAAATCTCTATGGCTACACCTTC,CASSPGNLYGYTF
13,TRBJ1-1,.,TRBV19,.,TGTGCCAGTAGTATAGGGCAGGGCACTGAAGCTTTCTTT,CASSIGQGTEAFF
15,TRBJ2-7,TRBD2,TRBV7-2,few,TGTGCCAGCAGCCTCGGGACTAGCAATACCTACGAGCAGTACTTC,CASSLGTSNTYEQYF
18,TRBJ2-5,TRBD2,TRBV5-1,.,TGCGCCAGCAGCTCAGGGGGCCTAGCGGGGGGGCTTGGAGAGACCCAGTACTTC,CASSSGGLAGGLGETQYF
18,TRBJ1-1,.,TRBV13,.,TGTGCCAGCAGCACTTTAAGGGAGGGTGTGGGTGTGAACACTGAAGCTTTCTTT,CASSTLREGVGVNTEAFF
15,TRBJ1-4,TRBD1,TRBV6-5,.,TGTGCCAGCAGTTATGCAGGGGGCGGTGGTGAAAAACTGTTTTTT,CASSYAGGGGEKLFF
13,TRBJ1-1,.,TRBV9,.,TGTGCCAGCAGCCTAGAGACAGACACTGAAGCTTTCTTT,CASSLETDTEAFF
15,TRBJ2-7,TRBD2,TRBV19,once,TGTGCCAGTAGCAGGACTAGCGGGCCGTCCTACGAGCAGTACTTC,CASSRTSGPSYEQYF
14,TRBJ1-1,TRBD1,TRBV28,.,TGTGCCAACGACAGGGAAGGCGAAGGCACTGAAGCTTTCTTT,CANDREGEGTEAFF
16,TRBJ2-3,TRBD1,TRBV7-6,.,TGTGCCAGCACCTTATCAGGGACAGCGAAGGGGGATACGCAGTATTTT,CASTLSGTAKGDTQYF
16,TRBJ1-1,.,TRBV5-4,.,TGTGCCAGCAGCTTGGGGGCGTCGGGGTGGAACACTGAAGCTTTCTTT,CASSLGASGWNTEAFF
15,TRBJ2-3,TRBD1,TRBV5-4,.,TGTGCCAGCAGCCCTGACAGGGGAGGAACAGATACGCAGTATTTT,CASSPDRGGTDTQYF
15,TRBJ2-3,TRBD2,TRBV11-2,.,TGTGCCAGCAGCGTGATAGCGGGGATCACAGATACGCAGTATTTT,CASSVIAGITDTQYF
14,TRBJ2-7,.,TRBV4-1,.,TGCGCCAGCAGCTCCCGGGGAGCATCCTACGAGCAGTACTTC,CASSSRGASYEQYF
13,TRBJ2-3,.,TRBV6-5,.,TGTGCCAGCCGTAGAGGGAGCACAGATACGCAGTATTTT,CASRRGSTDTQYF
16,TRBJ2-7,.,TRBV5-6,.,TGTGCCAGCAGCTTGGAGCAGGGTAAGGGGTACTACGAGCAGTACTTC,CASSLEQGKGYYEQYF
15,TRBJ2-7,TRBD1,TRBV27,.,TGTGCCAGCAGTTCTCCGGGACAGGTTACCTACGAGCAGTACTTC,CASSSPGQVTYEQYF
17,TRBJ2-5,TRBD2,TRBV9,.,TGTGCCAGCAGCGTAGTAGCGGGGGGAACTAGCGGGGTGACCCAGTACTTC,CASSVVAGGTSGVTQYF
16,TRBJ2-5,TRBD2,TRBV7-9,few,TGTGCCAGCAGCTATGGAACTAGCGGAGCCCAAGAGACCCAGTACTTC,CASSYGTSGAQETQYF
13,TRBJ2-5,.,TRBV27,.,TGTGCCAGCAGATTACACGGCCAAGAGACCCAGTACTTC,CASRLHGQETQYF
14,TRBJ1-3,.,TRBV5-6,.,TGTGCCAGCAAGGGGTCACCCTCTGGAAACACCATATATTTT,CASKGSPSGNTIYF
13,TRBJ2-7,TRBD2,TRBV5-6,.,TGTGCCAGCAGTAGCGGGGGGTCCTACGAGCAGTACTTC,CASSSGGSYEQYF
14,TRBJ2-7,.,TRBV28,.,TGTGCCAGCAGTGGAGGAGGACGAACCTACGAGCAGTACTTC,CASSGGGRTYEQYF
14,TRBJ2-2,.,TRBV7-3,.,TGTGCCAGCAGTTACCAGGGAGGCACCGGGGAGCTGTTTTTT,CASSYQGGTGELFF
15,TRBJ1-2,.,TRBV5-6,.,TGTGCCAGCATCCCCTTAAGGGGGGGAGGCTATGGCTACACCTTC,CASIPLRGGGYGYTF
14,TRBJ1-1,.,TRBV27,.,TGTGCCAGCAGTTTAAAGTGGGGGGAGAGTGAAGCTTTCTTT,CASSLKWGESEAFF
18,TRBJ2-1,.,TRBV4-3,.,TGCGCCAGCAGCCAAGATCATGGAGACAGTGTCTACTACAATGAGCAGTTCTTC,CASSQDHGDSVYYNEQFF
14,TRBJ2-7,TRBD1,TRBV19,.,TGTGCCAGTATGGGACAGGGGGCCAGAAGCGAGCAGTACTTC,CASMGQGARSEQYF
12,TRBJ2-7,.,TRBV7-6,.,TGTGCCAGCAGCGACGACATCTACGAGCAGTACTTC,CASSDDIYEQYF
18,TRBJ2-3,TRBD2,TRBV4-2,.,TGTGCCAGCAGCCAAGAATGGAGACTAGCGGGGGGGCCAGATACGCAGTATTTT,CASSQEWRLAGGPDTQYF